This TCR beta chain derives from a study of patients and donors after allogeneic stem cell transplantation. TCRdb ran MiXCR on the RT-PCR reads and lists one entry per CDR3 protein. The sample records about 70,000 distinct CDR3 sequences, 26% being singletons. This clonotype appeared a few times. This CDR3 has 13 residues. CDR1 SGHRS and CDR2 YFSETQ come from the germline V gene. Trimming pared 2 bases from V and 4 bases from J, leaving 9 bases between. This sequence joins TRBV5-1 and TRBJ2-5; D might be TRBD2 (5 bases). The material sequenced was blood, either unsorted or a sorted T cell fraction (not recorded which). This TCR was sampled from a human donor who was either an allogeneic HSCT recipient or a stem cell or donor lymphocyte infusion donor (not recorded which). It is not recorded whose cells these are; they may come from a transplant donor. CDR3 region: CASSFEGRETQYF. In nucleotides, the CDR3 is TGCGCCAGCAGCTTTGAGGGCCGAGAGACCCAGTACTTC. Looking up the rest from reference TRBV5-1 and TRBJ2-5 gives the full variable domain: KAGVTQTPRYLIKTRGQQVTLSCSPISGHRSVSWYQQTPGQGLQFLFEYFSETQRNKGNFPGRFSGRQFSNSRSEMNVSTLELGDSALYLCASSFEGRETQYFGPGTRLLVL.